The sequence of this T cell receptor beta chain was determined in a study of early T cells in non-severe SARS-CoV-2 infection. Study as a whole: Unsorted whole-blood RNA was sequenced in bulk, leaving chains unpaired. General observations from the study: Database matching using VDJdb favored anti-spike CD8 responses, with private and CD4 specificities left missing.

Of note for this clonotype: Its antigen is not identified.

Attachment of unique molecular identifiers to individual cDNA molecules was performed. TCRdb reprocessed the 5' RACE reads via MiXCR and lists one record per CDR3 protein. The sample yields roughly 70,000 distinct CDR3 sequences, roughly 13% seen once. This CDR3 is built from 15 residues. Germline CDR1 SQVTM, CDR2 ANQGSEA. Trimming cost V 4 bases and J 5 bases, with 17 bases left between them. The chain uses TRBV29-1 and TRBJ1-4; D is possibly TRBD1 (5 bases). Sequencing input: whole blood. This TCR derives from an adult who was a healthcare worker with PCR-confirmed SARS-CoV-2 infection or an uninfected control (not recorded which). As DNA, the CDR3 is TGCAGCGTTGCCCTAGCGGGGAAGGGGAATGAAAAACTGTTTTTT. Residues: CSVALAGKGNEKLFF.